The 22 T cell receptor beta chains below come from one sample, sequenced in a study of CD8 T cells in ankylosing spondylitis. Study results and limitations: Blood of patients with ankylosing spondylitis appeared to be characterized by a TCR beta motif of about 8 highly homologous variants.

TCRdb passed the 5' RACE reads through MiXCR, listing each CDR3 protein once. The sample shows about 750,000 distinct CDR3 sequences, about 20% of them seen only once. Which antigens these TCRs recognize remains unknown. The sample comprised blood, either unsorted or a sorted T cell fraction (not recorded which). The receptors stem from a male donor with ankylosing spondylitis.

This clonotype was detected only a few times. This chain's CDR3 is CSAFSGRGHNEQFF. The CDR3 DNA sequence: TGCAGTGCCTTTAGCGGGAGGGGCCACAATGAGCAGTTCTTC. The rearrangement uses TRBV20-1 and TRBJ2-1; TRBD2 aligns across 11 bases. Losses at the gene ends were 6 bases for V and 5 bases for J; bases not matched to a gene: 6. Germline CDR1 DFQATT, CDR2 SNEGSKA (reference sequence). This CDR3 has 14 residues.

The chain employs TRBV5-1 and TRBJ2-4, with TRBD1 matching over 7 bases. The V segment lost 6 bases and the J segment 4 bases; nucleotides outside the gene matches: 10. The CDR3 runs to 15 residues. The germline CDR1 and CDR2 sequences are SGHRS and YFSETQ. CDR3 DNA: TGCGCCAGCACTAAAACAACAGGGGCAAAAAACATTCAGTACTTC. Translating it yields CASTKTTGAKNIQYF.

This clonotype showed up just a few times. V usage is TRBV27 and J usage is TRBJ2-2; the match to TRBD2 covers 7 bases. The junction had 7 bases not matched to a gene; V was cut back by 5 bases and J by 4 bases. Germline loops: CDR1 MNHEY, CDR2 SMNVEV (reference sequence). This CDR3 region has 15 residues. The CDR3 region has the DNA TGTGCCAGCAGTATCGGACTAGTTGGCACCGGGGAGCTGTTTTTT. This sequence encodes CASSIGLVGTGELFF.

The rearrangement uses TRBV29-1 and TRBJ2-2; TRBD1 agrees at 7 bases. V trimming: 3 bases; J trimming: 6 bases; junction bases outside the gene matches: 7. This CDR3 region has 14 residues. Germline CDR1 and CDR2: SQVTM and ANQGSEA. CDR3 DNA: TGCAGCGTTGAGGAGACAGGGTCCCCCGGGGAGCTGTTTTTT. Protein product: CSVEETGSPGELFF.

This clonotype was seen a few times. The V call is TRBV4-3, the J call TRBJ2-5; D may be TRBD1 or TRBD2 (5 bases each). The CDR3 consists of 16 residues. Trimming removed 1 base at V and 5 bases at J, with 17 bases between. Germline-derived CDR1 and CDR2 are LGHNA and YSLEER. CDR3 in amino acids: CASSQALGGGAETQYF. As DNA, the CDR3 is TGCGCCAGCAGCCAAGCCCTTGGGGGTGGTGCGGAGACCCAGTACTTC.

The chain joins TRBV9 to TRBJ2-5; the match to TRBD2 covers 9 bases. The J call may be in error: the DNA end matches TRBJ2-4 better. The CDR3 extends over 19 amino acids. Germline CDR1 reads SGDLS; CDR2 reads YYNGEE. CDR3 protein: CASSADLSGRRAGSIIQYF. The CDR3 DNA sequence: TGTGCCAGCAGCGCCGACCTTAGCGGGAGAAGGGCCGGGAGTATCATTCAGTACTTC.

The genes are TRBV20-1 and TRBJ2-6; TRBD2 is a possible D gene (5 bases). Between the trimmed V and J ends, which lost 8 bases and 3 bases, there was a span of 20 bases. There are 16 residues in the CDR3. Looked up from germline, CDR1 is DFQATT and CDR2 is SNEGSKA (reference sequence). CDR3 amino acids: CSTPIGARGGANVLTF. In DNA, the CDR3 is TGCAGTACCCCTATCGGTGCCCGGGGTGGGGCCAACGTCCTGACTTTC.

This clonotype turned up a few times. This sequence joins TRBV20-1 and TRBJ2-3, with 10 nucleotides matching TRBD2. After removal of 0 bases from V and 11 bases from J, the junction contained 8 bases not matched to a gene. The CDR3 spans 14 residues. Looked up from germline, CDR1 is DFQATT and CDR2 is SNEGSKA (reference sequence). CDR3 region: CSARDKLAGVGQYF. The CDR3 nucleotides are TGCAGTGCTAGAGATAAGCTAGCGGGGGTTGGGCAGTATTTT.

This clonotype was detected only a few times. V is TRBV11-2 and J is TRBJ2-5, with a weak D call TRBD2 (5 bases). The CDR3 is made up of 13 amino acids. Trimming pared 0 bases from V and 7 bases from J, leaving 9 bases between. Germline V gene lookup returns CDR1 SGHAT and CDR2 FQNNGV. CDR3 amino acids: CASSLEQRGTQYF. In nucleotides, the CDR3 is TGTGCCAGCAGCTTAGAGCAACGGGGGACCCAGTACTTC.

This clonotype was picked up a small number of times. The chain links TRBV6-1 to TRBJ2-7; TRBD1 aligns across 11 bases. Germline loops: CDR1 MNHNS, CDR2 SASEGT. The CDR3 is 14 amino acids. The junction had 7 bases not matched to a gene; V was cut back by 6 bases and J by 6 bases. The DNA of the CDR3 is TGTGCCAGCAGAGGGACAGGGGGTGTCTCCGAGCAGTACTTC. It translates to CASRGTGGVSEQYF.

This CDR3 is CASSPGVSWTEAFF. The CDR3 DNA follows: TGTGCCAGCAGCCCAGGGGTATCGTGGACTGAAGCTTTCTTT. The J gene is TRBJ1-1, the V gene TRBV7-2, with D tentatively TRBD1 (6 bases). The CDR3 covers 14 residues. Germline assignment: CDR1 SGHTA and CDR2 FQGNSA. V was shortened by 5 bases and J by 5 bases, with 15 bases between the two germline ends.

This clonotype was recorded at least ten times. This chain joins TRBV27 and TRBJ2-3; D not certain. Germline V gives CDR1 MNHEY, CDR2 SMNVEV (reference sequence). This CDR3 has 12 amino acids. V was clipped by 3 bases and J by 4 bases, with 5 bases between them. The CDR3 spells CASSFGADTQYF. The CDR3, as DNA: TGTGCCAGCAGTTTTGGCGCAGATACGCAGTATTTT.

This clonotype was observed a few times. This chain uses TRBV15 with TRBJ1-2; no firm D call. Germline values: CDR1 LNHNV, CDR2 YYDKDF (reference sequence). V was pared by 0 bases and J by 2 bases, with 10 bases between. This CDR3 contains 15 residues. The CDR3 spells CATSRDSTFNYGYTF. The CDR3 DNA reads TGTGCCACCAGCAGAGATAGTACCTTCAACTATGGCTACACCTTC.

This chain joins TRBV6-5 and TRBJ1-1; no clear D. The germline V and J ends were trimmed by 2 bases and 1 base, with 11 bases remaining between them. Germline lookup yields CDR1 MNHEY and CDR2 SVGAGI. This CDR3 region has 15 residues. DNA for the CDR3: TGTGCCAGCAGTTACGGGCGAGTGGGGAACACTGAAGCTTTCTTT. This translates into CASSYGRVGNTEAFF.

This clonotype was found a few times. CDR3 sequence (DNA): TGTGCCTGGACCCTGACAGGGAGGTCACCCCTCCACTTT. Translated, it gives CAWTLTGRSPLHF. The V call is TRBV30, the J call TRBJ1-6; 7 bases align to TRBD1. CDR3 length: 13 residues. J was trimmed by 10 bases and V by 4 bases; bases with no gene match: 7. Germline V gene lookup returns CDR1 GTSNPN and CDR2 SVGIG (reference sequence).

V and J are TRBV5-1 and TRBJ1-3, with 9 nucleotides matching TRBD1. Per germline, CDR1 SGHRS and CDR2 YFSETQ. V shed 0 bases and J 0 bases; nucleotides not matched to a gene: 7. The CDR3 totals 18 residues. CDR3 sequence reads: CASSLGYGTGSSGNTIYF. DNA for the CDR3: TGCGCCAGCAGCTTGGGATACGGGACAGGGAGCTCTGGAAACACCATATATTTT.

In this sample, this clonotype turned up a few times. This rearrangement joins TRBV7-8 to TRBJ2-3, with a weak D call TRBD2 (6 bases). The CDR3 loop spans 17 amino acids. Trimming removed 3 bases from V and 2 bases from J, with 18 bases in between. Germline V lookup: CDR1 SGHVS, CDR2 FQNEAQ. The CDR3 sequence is CASSFSGGRGVTDTQYF. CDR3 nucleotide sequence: TGTGCCAGCAGCTTCTCTGGCGGGCGCGGGGTCACAGATACGCAGTATTTT.

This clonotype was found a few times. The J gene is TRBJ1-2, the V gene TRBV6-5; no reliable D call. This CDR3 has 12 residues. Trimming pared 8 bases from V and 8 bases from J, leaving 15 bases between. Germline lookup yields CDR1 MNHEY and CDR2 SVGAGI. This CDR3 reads CASFEANEGYTF. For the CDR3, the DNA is TGTGCCAGCTTCGAGGCCAATGAGGGCTACACCTTC.

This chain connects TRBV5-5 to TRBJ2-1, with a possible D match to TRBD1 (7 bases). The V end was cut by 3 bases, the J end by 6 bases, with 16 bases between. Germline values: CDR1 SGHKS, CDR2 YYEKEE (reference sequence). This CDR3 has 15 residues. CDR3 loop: CASSYRAGGINEQFF. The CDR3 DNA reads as TGTGCCAGCAGCTACCGCGCAGGGGGGATCAATGAGCAGTTCTTC.

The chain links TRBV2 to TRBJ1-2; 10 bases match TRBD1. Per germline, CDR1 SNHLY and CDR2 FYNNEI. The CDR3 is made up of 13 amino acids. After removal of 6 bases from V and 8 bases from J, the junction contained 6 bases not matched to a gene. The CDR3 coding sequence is TGTGCCAGCAGACTGACAGGGGGCCGGGGCTACACCTTC. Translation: CASRLTGGRGYTF.

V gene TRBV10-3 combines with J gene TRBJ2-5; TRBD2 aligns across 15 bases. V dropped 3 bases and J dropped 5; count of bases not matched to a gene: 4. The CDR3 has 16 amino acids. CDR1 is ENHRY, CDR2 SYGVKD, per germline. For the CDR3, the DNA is TGTGCCATCAGTGACCCGGGACTAGCGGGGGGTGAGACCCAGTACTTC. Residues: CAISDPGLAGGETQYF.

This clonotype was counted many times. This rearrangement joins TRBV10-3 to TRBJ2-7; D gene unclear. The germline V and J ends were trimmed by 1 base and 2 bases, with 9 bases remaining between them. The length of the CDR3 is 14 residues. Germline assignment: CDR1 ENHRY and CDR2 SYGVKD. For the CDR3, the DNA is TGTGCCATCAGTGAGTTCAGCTTAGCCTACGAGCAGTACTTC. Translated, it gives CAISEFSLAYEQYF.